The present T cell receptor beta chain was sequenced within a study of blood T cell repertoires in COVID-19. Across the whole study: Acute and convalescent COVID-19 samples came from the United States, Italy and Spain. The analysed material was cDNA or gDNA that came from T cells, B-cell-depleted T cells, or PBMCs.

Authors' data handling: Using reference gene primer amplification, nucleated cell counts were estimated. Here immunoSEQ multiplex PCR was the method, and the copy in TCRdb shows in-frame clones only, minus some. The V and J calls and clone size are taken from that table; D and trimming were inferred from the DNA. The table lists 55,000 to 75,000 clones, less than 85% of them singletons. The CDR3 runs to 18 residues. As for this clone: A read error may account for a junction end that differs from germline.

This chain connects TRBV23-1 to TRBJ2-3; maybe TRBD1 (6 bases). TRBV23-1 is marked as an open reading frame, function uncertain. The sequencing input was peripheral blood. This receptor was obtained from a man between 60 and 75 years old with acute or convalescent COVID-19. In nucleotides, the CDR3 is TGCGCCAGCAGTAAATCCCCCTCTAGGGACACCAGCACAGATACGCAGTATTTT. It codes for CASSKSPSRDTSTDTQYF.